This entry lists 23 T cell receptor beta chains sequenced from one sample in a study of blood T cell repertoires in COVID-19. Profiled with immunoSEQ multiplex PCR; TCRdb holds only in-frame clones, not every one. The sample yields fewer than 250,000 clones, 80% to 90% seen once. The sequenced sample consisted of peripheral blood. Every receptor here comes from a woman of 80 years or more with COVID-19, enrolled during active disease.

The rearrangement joins TRBV2 to TRBJ2-5; 10 nucleotides agree with TRBD2. J lost 3 bases, V lost 5 bases, and 6 bases had no gene match. The CDR3 has 15 residues. Germline-derived CDR1 and CDR2 are SNHLY and FYNNEI. In DNA form, the CDR3 reads TGTGCCAGCAGTTTATCCGGGACTAGCGAAGAGACCCAGTACTTC. Encoded protein: CASSLSGTSEETQYF. The entire variable domain, with the rest obtained from reference TRBV2 and TRBJ2-5, is as follows: EPEVTQTPSHQVTQMGQEVILRCVPISNHLYFYWYRQILGQKVEFLVSFYNNEISEKSEIFDDQFSVERPDGSNFTLKIRSTKLEDSAMYFCASSLSGTSEETQYFGPGTRLLVL.

The chain is built from TRBV5-1 and TRBJ2-3, with 7 bases that match TRBD1. The CDR3 totals 15 residues. The V and J ends lost 3 bases and 4 bases, in that order; junction bases with no gene match: 8. Germline-derived CDR1 and CDR2 are SGHRS and YFSETQ. CDR3 nucleotide sequence: TGCGCCAGCAGCTGGCAGGGGGTCCAGGCAGATACGCAGTATTTT. Translated: CASSWQGVQADTQYF.

To note about this clone: An end of the junction does not agree with germline; a read error may underlie this. The rearrangement links TRBV5-1 to TRBJ2-3, with 9 bases identical to TRBD2. This CDR3 comprises 19 residues. In germline, CDR1 is SGHRS, CDR2 YFSETQ. The CDR3 DNA is TGCCCCAGCAGCTATTTCTGGACCGCGGGGGGGGCGGGCACAGATACGCAGTATTTT. It encodes CPSSYFWTAGGAGTDTQYF.

This rearrangement joins TRBV6-1 to TRBJ1-3; D is unresolved. The germline V gene has CDR1 MNHNS and CDR2 SASEGT. V was shortened by 8 bases and J by 4 bases, with 15 bases between the two germline ends. This CDR3 comprises 14 residues. The CDR3, as DNA: TGTGCCAGCGGCGATGTCGCGGGAGGAAACACCATATATTTT. As protein: CASGDVAGGNTIYF.

V gene TRBV7-2 combines with J gene TRBJ2-1; possibly TRBD2 for D (6 bases). CDR3 length: 11 residues. Germline-derived CDR1 and CDR2 are SGHTA and FQGNSA. The V end lost 4 bases, the J end lost 12 bases, and 10 bases lay between the germline ends. The CDR3 sequence is CASSSDYWQFF. CDR3 coding DNA: TGTGCCAGCAGCTCGGACTATTGGCAGTTCTTC.

The rearrangement links TRBV5-5 to TRBJ1-6; TRBD1 aligns across 8 bases. The CDR3 runs to 16 residues. V trimming: 3 bases; J trimming: 6 bases; junction bases outside the gene matches: 8. CDR1 and CDR2 (germline): SGHKS, YYEKEE (reference sequence). In DNA form, the CDR3 reads TGTGCCAGCAGCTCCCTGGTCGGGACAGGTAATTCACCCCTCCACTTT. This translates into CASSSLVGTGNSPLHF. The complete variable domain, with remaining parts taken from reference TRBV5-5 and TRBJ1-6, reads DAGVTQSPTHLIKTRGQQVTLRCSPISGHKSVSWYQQVLGQGPQFIFQYYEKEERGRGNFPDRFSARQFPNYSSELNVNALLLGDSALYLCASSSLVGTGNSPLHFGNGTRLTVT.

This sequence joins TRBV11-2 and TRBJ2-3; possible D gene TRBD2, 5 bases. Trimming left V 4 bases short and J 6 bases short, with 8 bases between. The CDR3 extends over 12 amino acids. The germline CDR1 and CDR2 sequences are SGHAT and FQNNGV. CDR3 in amino acids: CASSSDSDTQYF. The CDR3 bases are TGTGCCAGCAGCTCGGACTCCGATACGCAGTATTTT.

V and J are TRBV9 and TRBJ1-1; 7 nucleotides match TRBD1. After removal of 4 bases from V and 0 bases from J, the junction contained 3 bases not matched to a gene. CDR3 length: 14 amino acids. Germline-derived CDR1 and CDR2 are SGDLS and YYNGEE. The CDR3, as DNA: TGTGCCAGCAGCCGGGACAGCGTGAACACTGAAGCTTTCTTT. This codes for CASSRDSVNTEAFF.

The genes are TRBV15 and TRBJ2-6; 7 bases fit TRBD1. This CDR3 has 18 amino acids. Germline V gene lookup returns CDR1 LNHNV and CDR2 YYDKDF (reference sequence). J gave up 4 bases and V 5 bases, and 14 bases lay outside the gene matches. The CDR3 protein is CATSRPGQSPAGANVLTF. In DNA form, the CDR3 reads TGTGCCACCAGCCGACCGGGACAGAGCCCGGCCGGGGCCAACGTCCTGACTTTC.

This CDR3 is CASSPNRQGPGYTF. The CDR3 DNA reads as TGTGCCAGCTCACCAAACCGACAGGGCCCTGGCTACACCTTC. V gene TRBV18 combines with J gene TRBJ1-2; 7 bases align to TRBD1. The CDR3 consists of 14 residues. The V gene's germline CDR1 is KGHSH and CDR2 LQKENI. After removal of 2 bases from V and 7 bases from J, the junction contained 7 bases not matched to a gene.

This CDR3 reads CASSSRSGGAPSSYNEQFF. In nucleotides, the CDR3 is TGTGCCAGCAGCTCGAGGAGCGGGGGGGCCCCGAGCTCCTACAATGAGCAGTTCTTC. The rearrangement joins TRBV7-2 to TRBJ2-1; 10 bases align to TRBD2. There are 19 residues in the CDR3. Germline assignment: CDR1 SGHTA and CDR2 FQGNSA. The ends lost 4 bases at V and 0 bases at J; junction bases unmatched: 12.

The sample holds one count of this clone. The rearrangement joins TRBV29-1 to TRBJ2-7, with D hard to call. The germline gives CDR1 SQVTM, CDR2 ANQGSEA. This CDR3 spans 13 amino acids. The germline V and J ends were trimmed by 6 bases and 5 bases, with 17 bases remaining between them. DNA of the CDR3: TGCAGCGTCCCCTCTCGGGTCGCCCACGAGCAGTACTTC. It translates to CSVPSRVAHEQYF.

The chain links TRBV6-5 to TRBJ2-7; 9 nucleotides line up with TRBD1. This CDR3 is built from 15 residues. J gave up 1 base and V 7 bases, and 8 bases lay outside the gene matches. The germline CDR1 and CDR2 sequences are MNHEY and SVGAGI. CDR3 sequence (DNA): TGTGCCAGCACCTTACAGGGACAGGGTTCCTACGAGCAGTACGTC. Residues: CASTLQGQGSYEQYV.

This sequence joins TRBV9 and TRBJ2-3; possibly TRBD2 for D (6 bases). Trimming shortened V by 0 bases and J by 0 bases, and 14 bases separated the two germline ends. The CDR3 spans 17 residues. In germline, CDR1 is SGDLS, CDR2 YYNGEE. Here the CDR3 reads CASSVEDGGFSTDTQYF. As DNA, the CDR3 is TGTGCCAGCAGCGTAGAAGACGGGGGTTTTAGCACAGATACGCAGTATTTT.

This sequence joins TRBV12-3 or TRBV12-4 and TRBJ2-5; weak D call: TRBD1 (5 bases). CDR3 length equals 13 residues. The ends were cut back, 5 bases at V and 5 bases at J, with 12 bases in the middle. The CDR3 sequence is CASSRQGSETQYF. The CDR3 DNA follows: TGTGCCAGCAGTCGTCAGGGTTCGGAGACCCAGTACTTC.

This clone has a count of ten or more. The gene calls are TRBV27 and TRBJ1-5; possibly TRBD1 for D (6 bases). The germline CDR1 and CDR2 sequences are MNHEY and SMNVEV (reference sequence). The CDR3 loop spans 15 amino acids. Trimming cost V 8 bases and J 0 bases, with 14 bases left between them. The CDR3 is CASREGTNSNQPQHF. In nucleotides, the CDR3 is TGTGCCAGCCGAGAGGGGACAAATAGCAATCAGCCCCAGCATTTT.

The chain couples TRBV15 to TRBJ2-3; weak D call: TRBD2 (7 bases). The germline V and J ends were trimmed by 9 bases and 2 bases, with 18 bases remaining between them. The CDR3 runs to 15 residues. Germline CDR1 LNHNV, CDR2 YYDKDF (reference sequence). CDR3 loop: CATGGPGGLTDTQYF. CDR3 nucleotide sequence: TGTGCCACGGGGGGGCCGGGGGGCCTCACAGATACGCAGTATTTT. Full variable domain (rest looked up from reference TRBV15 and TRBJ2-3): DAMVIQNPRYQVTQFGKPVTLSCSQTLNHNVMYWYQQKSSQAPKLLFHYYDKDFNNEADTPDNFQSRRPNTSFCFLDIRSPGLGDTAMYLCATGGPGGLTDTQYFGPGTRLTVL.

The DNA for the CDR3 is TGTGCCAGCAGTCCGGACAGGAGCTCCTATAATTCACCCCTCCACTTT. It yields the protein CASSPDRSSYNSPLHF. The V gene is TRBV27, the J gene TRBJ1-6; 7 bases line up with TRBD1. The germline gives CDR1 MNHEY, CDR2 SMNVEV (reference sequence). This CDR3 has 16 amino acids. With 5 bases clipped from V and 0 bases from J, the junction kept 4 bases outside the gene matches.

This clone was found a few times. CDR3 loop: CASSDRAGNTIYF. The CDR3 DNA sequence: TGTGCCAGCAGTGACAGGGCTGGAAACACCATATATTTT. J is TRBJ1-3 and V is TRBV2; D is perhaps TRBD1 (5 bases). The CDR3 is 13 residues long. Germline V gene lookup returns CDR1 SNHLY and CDR2 FYNNEI. V dropped 3 bases and J dropped 2 bases, with 5 bases sitting between them.

The gene calls are TRBV9 and TRBJ2-3; a possible D gene is TRBD1 (6 bases). This CDR3 has 15 residues. V was cut by 0 bases and J by 0 bases, with 8 bases left in between. The germline V gene encodes CDR1 SGDLS and CDR2 YYNGEE. The CDR3 region is CASSVEGDSTDTQYF. The CDR3 DNA reads TGTGCCAGCAGCGTAGAGGGGGACAGCACAGATACGCAGTATTTT.

This clone was observed a single time. The chain joins TRBV10-3 to TRBJ2-3; perhaps TRBD1 as D (6 bases). CDR3 length: 15 amino acids. Germline V CDR1 and CDR2: ENHRY, SYGVKD. Between the trimmed V and J ends, which lost 6 bases and 0 bases, there was a span of 13 bases. Written as DNA, the CDR3 is TGTGCCATCAGGGACAGCCTCCTTAGCACAGATACGCAGTATTTT. Translated, it gives CAIRDSLLSTDTQYF.

This clone was seen only once. The chain joins TRBV3-1 (or the pseudogene TRBV3-2) to TRBJ1-2, with unresolved D. The V end was cut by 4 bases, the J end by 4 bases, with 13 bases between. The germline V gene encodes CDR1 LGHDT and CDR2 YNNKEL (reference sequence). The length of the CDR3 is 14 residues. CDR3 sequence (DNA): TGTGCCAGCAGCCCTAGGACGGACTCCTATGGCTACACCTTC. Protein: CASSPRTDSYGYTF.

This chain connects TRBV5-1 to TRBJ2-5; TRBD2 matches at 8 bases. With 2 bases clipped from V and 2 bases from J, the junction kept 5 bases outside the gene matches. The CDR3 length is 15 residues. The germline CDR1 and CDR2 sequences are SGHRS and YFSETQ. CDR3 residues: CASSFTAGDQETQYF. In DNA form, the CDR3 reads TGCGCCAGCAGCTTTACAGCGGGGGATCAAGAGACCCAGTACTTC. Together with reference TRBV5-1 and TRBJ2-5, the CDR3 gives the full variable domain: KAGVTQTPRYLIKTRGQQVTLSCSPISGHRSVSWYQQTPGQGLQFLFEYFSETQRNKGNFPGRFSGRQFSNSRSEMNVSTLELGDSALYLCASSFTAGDQETQYFGPGTRLLVL.